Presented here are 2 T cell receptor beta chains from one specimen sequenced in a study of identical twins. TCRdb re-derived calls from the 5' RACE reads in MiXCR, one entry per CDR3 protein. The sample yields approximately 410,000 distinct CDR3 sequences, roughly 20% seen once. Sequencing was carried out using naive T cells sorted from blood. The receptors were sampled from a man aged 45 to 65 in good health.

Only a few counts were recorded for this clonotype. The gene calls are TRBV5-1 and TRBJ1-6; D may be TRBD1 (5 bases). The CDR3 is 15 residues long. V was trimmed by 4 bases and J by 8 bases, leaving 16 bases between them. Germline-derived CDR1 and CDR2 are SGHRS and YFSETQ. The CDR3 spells CASSPTALRHSPLHF. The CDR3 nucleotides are TGCGCCAGCAGCCCGACAGCCCTTCGGCATTCACCCCTCCACTTT.

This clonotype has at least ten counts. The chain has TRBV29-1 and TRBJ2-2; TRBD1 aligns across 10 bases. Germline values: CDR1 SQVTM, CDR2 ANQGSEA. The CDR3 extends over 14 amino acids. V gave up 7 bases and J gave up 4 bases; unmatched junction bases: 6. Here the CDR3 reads CSARRDRGTGELFF. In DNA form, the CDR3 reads TGCAGCGCCAGACGGGACAGGGGCACCGGGGAGCTGTTTTTT.